The 21 T cell receptor beta chains presented below share a single source sample, sequenced in a study of blood T cell repertoires in COVID-19. The repertoire was sequenced with immunoSEQ multiplex PCR; TCRdb's copy has only in-frame clones and lacks some. The data show 150,000 to 190,000 clones, with about four fifths seen just once and roughly 0.56% held by the top ten. Input material: peripheral blood. The source is a man aged 60 to 69 with acute or convalescent COVID-19.

On this clone: Other DNA sequences in this sample translate to the same CDR3. J is TRBJ2-1 and V is TRBV11-2, with 11 bases that match TRBD2. Germline lookup yields CDR1 SGHAT and CDR2 FQNNGV. J lost 7 bases, V lost 5 bases, and 7 bases had no gene match. This CDR3 comprises 15 residues. CDR3 DNA sequence: TGTGCCAGCAGCCCTCTAGCGGGGGGTTTTAATGAGCAGTTCTTC. This codes for CASSPLAGGFNEQFF. The complete variable domain, with remaining parts taken from reference TRBV11-2 and TRBJ2-1, reads EAGVAQSPRYKIIEKRQSVAFWCNPISGHATLYWYQQILGQGPKLLIQFQNNGVVDDSQLPKDRFSAERLKGVDSTLKIQPAKLEDSAVYLCASSPLAGGFNEQFFGPGTRLTVL.

CDR3 in amino acids: CASSPDGRGLSPLHF. CDR3 nucleotides: TGTGCCAGCAGCCCCGACGGGAGGGGGCTTTCACCCCTCCACTTT. The chain joins TRBV3-1 (or the pseudogene TRBV3-2) to TRBJ1-6; 7 nucleotides align to TRBD1. Trimming removed 4 bases from V and 9 bases from J; junction bases left unmatched: 9. The CDR3 covers 15 residues. The V gene's germline CDR1 is LGHDT and CDR2 YNNKEL (reference sequence).

The chain carries TRBV6-5 and TRBJ1-1, with no clear D. Germline-derived CDR1 and CDR2 are MNHEY and SVGAGI. V shed 2 bases and J shed 5 bases, with 9 bases lying between them. The CDR3 is made up of 13 amino acids. In DNA form, the CDR3 reads TGTGCCAGCAGTTACGCCCACGGGACTGAAGCTTTCTTT. This encodes CASSYAHGTEAFF.

The V call is TRBV12-3 or TRBV12-4, the J call TRBJ1-2; the D gene is possibly TRBD1 (6 bases). The CDR3 has 13 residues. Trimming took off 4 bases at V and 4 bases at J, with 10 bases between the two ends. CDR3: CASSSDSSYGYTF. CDR3 nucleotides: TGTGCCAGCAGTTCGGACAGTAGCTATGGCTACACCTTC.

This clone appeared once. The gene calls are TRBV18 and TRBJ2-2; 7 bases are a match to TRBD1. Germline V CDR1 and CDR2: KGHSH, LQKENI. V shed 2 bases and J 1 base; nucleotides not matched to a gene: 4. This CDR3 has 16 amino acids. The CDR3 protein is CASSPWTGLNTGELFF. CDR3 coding DNA: TGTGCCAGCTCACCATGGACAGGACTGAACACCGGGGAGCTGTTTTTT.

The chain links TRBV7-9 to TRBJ2-5; D remains unclear. The V gene's germline CDR1 is SEHNR and CDR2 FQNEAQ (reference sequence). CDR3 length: 14 amino acids. Trimming removed 4 bases from V and 5 bases from J, with 14 bases in between. CDR3 nucleotides: TGTGCCAGCAGCTCCCCCCGAGGTCCGGAGACCCAGTACTTC. This codes for CASSSPRGPETQYF.

This sequence joins TRBV4-3 and TRBJ2-1, with D maybe TRBD2 (6 bases). CDR1 is LGHNA and CDR2 is YSLEER in the germline V gene. CDR3 length: 17 residues. V lost 0 bases, J lost 1 base, and 13 bases lay in between. The DNA for the CDR3 is TGCGCCAGCAGCCAAGATATGGGACTGAGGTCCTACAATGAGCAGTTCTTC. Translation gives CASSQDMGLRSYNEQFF.

This chain uses TRBV11-2 with TRBJ2-7; 8 bases are shared with TRBD2. The germline V gene encodes CDR1 SGHAT and CDR2 FQNNGV. CDR3 size: 14 residues. The trim removed 3 bases at V and 2 bases at J, leaving 3 bases unmatched. This chain's CDR3 is CASSFTSGPYEQYF. The CDR3 DNA reads TGTGCCAGCAGCTTCACTAGCGGACCCTACGAGCAGTACTTC.

This clone was detected once. This chain joins TRBV5-1 and TRBJ1-2; D is unclear. Trimming shortened V by 0 bases and J by 0 bases, and 9 bases separated the two germline ends. Germline values: CDR1 SGHRS, CDR2 YFSETQ. The CDR3 loop spans 15 amino acids. CDR3 amino acids: CASSLDGETNYGYTF. The CDR3 DNA follows: TGCGCCAGCAGCTTGGACGGGGAAACTAACTATGGCTACACCTTC.

This rearrangement joins TRBV7-9 to TRBJ1-4; D remains unclear. The CDR3 is 14 residues long. Per the germline V gene, CDR1 is SEHNR and CDR2 is FQNEAQ (reference sequence). The V and J ends lost 6 bases and 3 bases respectively, with 11 bases between them. In DNA form, the CDR3 reads TGTGCCAGCAGGCAAGAGTTCGCTAATGAAAAACTGTTTTTT. It is translated as CASRQEFANEKLFF.

The genes are TRBV11-2 and TRBJ1-5; 9 positions match TRBD1. The germline V gene has CDR1 SGHAT and CDR2 FQNNGV. The CDR3 is 15 amino acids. V lost 6 bases, J lost 3 bases, and 6 bases stayed unmatched. CDR3 sequence reads: CASSPDRGYNQPQHF. DNA of the CDR3: TGTGCCAGCAGTCCGGACAGGGGATACAATCAGCCCCAGCATTTT. The variable domain in full, completed from reference TRBV11-2 and TRBJ1-5, reads EAGVAQSPRYKIIEKRQSVAFWCNPISGHATLYWYQQILGQGPKLLIQFQNNGVVDDSQLPKDRFSAERLKGVDSTLKIQPAKLEDSAVYLCASSPDRGYNQPQHFGDGTRLSIL.

V gene TRBV29-1 combines with J gene TRBJ1-1; possibly TRBD1 for D (5 bases). V lost 4 bases and J 2 bases, leaving 11 bases between the germline ends. CDR3 length equals 13 residues. CDR1 and CDR2 (germline): SQVTM, ANQGSEA. CDR3 bases: TGCAGCGTTGTGGAGGGGAAAAACACTGAAGCTTTCTTT. The encoded protein is CSVVEGKNTEAFF. Supplemented by reference TRBV29-1 and TRBJ1-1, the full variable domain reads SAVISQKPSRDICQRGTSLTIQCQVDSQVTMMFWYRQQPGQSLTLIATANQGSEATYESGFVIDKFPISRPNLTFSTLTVSNMSPEDSSIYLCSVVEGKNTEAFFGQGTRLTVV.

The chain is built from TRBV27 and TRBJ2-7; D is uncertain. V gave up 5 bases and J gave up 0 bases, with 11 bases separating them. The CDR3 spans 14 residues. CDR1 is MNHEY, CDR2 SMNVEV, per germline (reference sequence). CDR3 sequence (DNA): TGTGCCAGCAGTCCCCATCAAAACTCCTACGAGCAGTACTTC. Translated, it gives CASSPHQNSYEQYF.

This sequence joins TRBV12-3 or TRBV12-4 and TRBJ2-2; no definite D call. The V end was cut by 8 bases, the J end by 10 bases, with 8 bases between. The CDR3 is 10 residues long. The CDR3 region is CASQRAELFF. The CDR3 nucleotides are TGTGCCAGCCAACGCGCGGAGCTGTTTTTT.

In its sample, this clone was seen a few times. The chain is built from TRBV11-1 and TRBJ2-1; D ambiguous. The V end lost 4 bases, the J end lost 8 bases, and 21 bases lay between the germline ends. The length of the CDR3 is 16 residues. CDR1 is SGHAT and CDR2 is FQDESV in the germline V gene (reference sequence). CDR3 bases: TGTGCCAGCAGCTCCGACGGGTACATCCGATCCGATGAGCAGTTCTTC. Encoded protein: CASSSDGYIRSDEQFF.

This clone was detected only once. V usage is TRBV5-5 and J usage is TRBJ1-3; the D is unclear. V lost 2 bases and J 0 bases, leaving 9 bases between the germline ends. The CDR3 extends over 15 amino acids. CDR1 SGHKS and CDR2 YYEKEE come from the germline V gene (reference sequence). CDR3 loop: CASSLTVFSGNTIYF. In nucleotides, the CDR3 is TGTGCCAGCAGCTTAACAGTATTCTCTGGAAACACCATATATTTT.

The chain employs TRBV5-3 and TRBJ2-2; 12 bases fit TRBD1. TRBV5-3 is reported as an ORF; its role is uncertain. This CDR3 is built from 16 residues. Germline trimming cut 3 bases from V and 5 bases from J; bases unmatched to any gene: 5. The CDR3 bases are TGTGCCAGAAGCTCGGGACAGGGGGCGGAGACCGGGGAGCTGTTTTTT. Encoded protein: CARSSGQGAETGELFF.

The rearrangement uses TRBV7-2 and TRBJ2-3; D possibly corresponds to TRBD2 (7 bases). Trimming removed 3 bases from V and 5 bases from J, with 18 bases in between. Germline CDR1 SGHTA, CDR2 FQGNSA. The CDR3 runs to 16 residues. CDR3 in amino acids: CASSFGGGGPGDTQYF. As DNA, the CDR3 is TGTGCCAGCAGCTTTGGAGGGGGAGGGCCTGGAGATACGCAGTATTTT.

The chain combines TRBV7-8 with TRBJ2-7; D is possibly TRBD2 (5 bases). CDR1 and CDR2 from the germline V gene are SGHVS and FQNEAQ. Trimming removed 5 bases at V and 0 bases at J, with 11 bases between. The CDR3 loop spans 14 amino acids. For the CDR3, the DNA is TGTGCCAGCAGCGCCCGGACTTCCTCCTACGAGCAGTACTTC. This translates into CASSARTSSYEQYF. Combining the CDR3 with reference TRBV7-8 and TRBJ2-7 gives the whole variable domain GAGVSQSPRYKVAKRGQDVALRCDPISGHVSLFWYQQALGQGPEFLTYFQNEAQLDKSGLPSDRFFAERPEGSVSTLKIQRTQQEDSAVYLCASSARTSSYEQYFGPGTRLTVT.

The genes are TRBV5-6 and TRBJ2-7, with 9 nucleotides matching TRBD2. CDR3 size: 16 residues. V lost 1 base to trimming and J lost 2 bases; unmatched junction nucleotides: 7. Looked up from germline, CDR1 is SGHDT and CDR2 is YYEEEE. The CDR3 sequence: CASSLLGTSSAYEQYF. The CDR3 region has the DNA TGTGCCAGCAGCTTGTTAGGGACTAGCTCTGCCTACGAGCAGTACTTC. The variable domain in full, completed from reference TRBV5-6 and TRBJ2-7, reads DAGVTQSPTHLIKTRGQQVTLRCSPKSGHDTVSWYQQALGQGPQFIFQYYEEEERQRGNFPDRFSGHQFPNYSSELNVNALLLGDSALYLCASSLLGTSSAYEQYFGPGTRLTVT.

The genes are TRBV19 and TRBJ2-1; tentative D call: TRBD1 (7 bases). Germline-derived CDR1 and CDR2 are LNHDA and SQIVND (reference sequence). The CDR3 has 14 residues. The V gene lost 8 bases and the J gene lost 3 bases, with 14 bases spanning the gap. The CDR3 spells CASGSGGIYNEQFF. CDR3 bases: TGTGCCAGTGGTTCAGGGGGGATCTACAATGAGCAGTTCTTC.